The 3 T cell receptor beta chains reported below all come from one sample, sequenced in a study of blood T cell repertoires in COVID-19. Only in-frame clones appear in the TCRdb table, and some are missing; sequencing was by immunoSEQ multiplex PCR. Here the sample spans around 120,000 clones, around 80% being singletons. The source material was peripheral blood. Receptors originate from a man in his 70s with acute or convalescent COVID-19.

The chain employs TRBV28 and TRBJ1-5; D is unresolved. Germline lookup yields CDR1 MDHEN and CDR2 SYDVKM. The CDR3 consists of 11 residues. The V end was cut by 8 bases, the J end by 4 bases, with 6 bases between. The CDR3 region is CASRGNQPQHF. The CDR3 bases are TGTGCCAGCCGGGGAAATCAGCCCCAGCATTTT.

The rearrangement joins TRBV7-9 to TRBJ2-2; 7 nucleotides line up with TRBD1. V lost 1 base, J lost 4 bases, and 3 bases stayed unmatched. Looked up from germline, CDR1 is SEHNR and CDR2 is FQNEAQ (reference sequence). This CDR3 region has 15 residues. CDR3 DNA sequence: TGTGCCAGCAGCTTAGACAGGGGTGGCACCGGGGAGCTGTTTTTT. Translating gives CASSLDRGGTGELFF.

The V and J genes are TRBV5-8 and TRBJ1-1; a possible D gene is TRBD1 (6 bases). V was shortened by 2 bases and J by 0 bases, with 14 bases between the two germline ends. Germline values: CDR1 SGHTS, CDR2 YDEGEE. The CDR3 runs to 16 residues. The CDR3 DNA follows: TGTGCCAGCAGCTTAGGTCCAGGGGACGTGAACACTGAAGCTTTCTTT. It yields the protein CASSLGPGDVNTEAFF. Filled out from reference TRBV5-8 and TRBJ1-1, the complete variable domain reads EAGVTQSPTHLIKTRGQQATLRCSPISGHTSVYWYQQALGLGLQFLLWYDEGEERNRGNFPPRFSGRQFPNYSSELNVNALELEDSALYLCASSLGPGDVNTEAFFGQGTRLTVV.